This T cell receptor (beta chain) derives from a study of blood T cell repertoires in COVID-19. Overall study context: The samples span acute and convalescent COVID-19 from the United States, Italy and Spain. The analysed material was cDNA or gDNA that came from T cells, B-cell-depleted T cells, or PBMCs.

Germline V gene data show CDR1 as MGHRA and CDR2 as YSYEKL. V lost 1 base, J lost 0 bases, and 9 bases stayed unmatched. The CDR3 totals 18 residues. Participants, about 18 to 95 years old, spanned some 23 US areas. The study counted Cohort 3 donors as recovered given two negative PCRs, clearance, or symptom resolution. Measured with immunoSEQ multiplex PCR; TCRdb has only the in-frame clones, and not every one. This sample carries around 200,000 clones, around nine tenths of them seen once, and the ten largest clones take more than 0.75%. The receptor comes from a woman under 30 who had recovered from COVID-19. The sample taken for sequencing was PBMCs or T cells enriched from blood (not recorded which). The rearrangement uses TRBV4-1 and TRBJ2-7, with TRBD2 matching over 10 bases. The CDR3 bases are TGCGCCAGCAGCCAAGGTTCCGAAGCGGGAGGGCTCTCCTACGAGCAGTACTTC. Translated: CASSQGSEAGGLSYEQYF.